One and the same sample provided the 27 T cell receptor beta chains below, sequenced in a study of vaccination effects on CD4 cells after COVID-19. TCRdb's table, derived via immunoSEQ multiplex PCR, lists solely in-frame clones and lacks some. The table shows some 70,000 clones, with under 90% occurring only once. Prior to sequencing, the ViraFEST assay stimulated PBMC with viral peptide pools, which expanded the antigen-specific CD4+ T cells. Subsequent to roughly 9 days of culture, CD4+ T cells were isolated. Vaccinated recipients, who were negative for nucleocapsid antibodies, had no history of SARS-CoV-2 infection. Their antigens remain unidentified. The sample in question was CD4+ T cells from PBMCs cultured with SARS-CoV-2 spike peptides, obtained before COVID-19 vaccination. These receptors all come from a human donor who received a COVID-19 vaccine.

J is TRBJ2-3 and V is TRBV7-6, with 13 bases identical to TRBD2. From germline, CDR1 is SGHVS and CDR2 FNYEAQ. V lost 5 bases and J lost 4; bases outside the gene matches: 9. This CDR3 region has 17 residues. The chain's CDR3 is CASSPQRTSGGSDTQYF. The CDR3 DNA sequence: TGTGCCAGCAGCCCTCAACGGACTAGCGGGGGTTCAGATACGCAGTATTTT.

This chain connects TRBV27 to TRBJ2-5; no clear D gene. Germline V gene lookup returns CDR1 MNHEY and CDR2 SMNVEV (reference sequence). V shed 2 bases and J shed 5 bases, with 9 bases lying between them. The CDR3 is 13 residues long. The CDR3: CASSLRHTETQYF. Written as DNA, the CDR3 is TGTGCCAGCAGTTTAAGGCATACGGAGACCCAGTACTTC.

This clone was detected only a few times. The CDR3 nucleotides read TGTGCCAGTAGAGGGGATCAGGGTAAAACCCTCCACTTT. It translates to CASRGDQGKTLHF. The V call is TRBV19, the J call TRBJ1-6, with D tentatively TRBD1 (5 bases). V was shortened by 6 bases and J by 14 bases, with 17 bases between the two germline ends. The CDR3 has 13 residues. The germline gives CDR1 LNHDA, CDR2 SQIVND (reference sequence).

The chain couples TRBV6-5 to TRBJ1-1, with TRBD1 as a possible D gene (6 bases). The CDR3 is 15 residues long. Germline V gene data show CDR1 as MNHEY and CDR2 as SVGAGI. V gave up 8 bases and J gave up 4 bases, with 20 bases separating them. CDR3 in DNA: TGTGCCAGCGGGCTAAGGGGGGAGGGTCGCACTGAAGCTTTCTTT. It specifies CASGLRGEGRTEAFF.

V gene TRBV2 combines with J gene TRBJ2-5, with D perhaps matching TRBD1 or TRBD2 (5 bases each). V dropped 4 bases and J dropped 2 bases, with 11 bases sitting between them. Germline V gives CDR1 SNHLY, CDR2 FYNNEI. This CDR3 contains 14 residues. The CDR3 loop is CASSVVGEQETQYF. Written as DNA, the CDR3 is TGTGCCAGCAGTGTGGTGGGGGAACAAGAGACCCAGTACTTC.

This chain joins TRBV27 and TRBJ1-4; D is ambiguous. The germline V gene has CDR1 MNHEY and CDR2 SMNVEV (reference sequence). Trimming shortened V by 2 bases and J by 10 bases, and 14 bases separated the two germline ends. This CDR3 spans 14 amino acids. The CDR3 DNA is TGTGCCAGCAGTTTAGATATGACAAAGAGAAAACTGTTTTTT. This gives the protein CASSLDMTKRKLFF.

This clone was counted between two and nine times. V is TRBV6-2 or TRBV6-3 and J is TRBJ1-5, with D possibly being TRBD1 (5 bases). Germline loops: CDR1 MNHEY, CDR2 SVGEGT. This CDR3 is 14 amino acids long. V was shortened by 4 bases and J by 1 base, with 8 bases between the two germline ends. CDR3 sequence: CASSSGFSNQPQHF. CDR3 bases: TGTGCCAGCAGTTCAGGGTTCAGCAATCAGCCCCAGCATTTT.

This chain joins TRBV28 and TRBJ1-5, with D perhaps TRBD1 (5 bases). The V end was cut by 11 bases, the J end by 7 bases, with 24 bases between. From germline, CDR1 is MDHEN and CDR2 SYDVKM. The CDR3 contains 15 residues. The CDR3 DNA is TGTGCCGTGAGGACCAGGGATCTTAGTGGACAGCCCCAGCATTTT. As protein: CAVRTRDLSGQPQHF.

The chain recombines TRBV2 with TRBJ2-7; D is perhaps TRBD1 (6 bases). Germline V lookup: CDR1 SNHLY, CDR2 FYNNEI. The CDR3 has 13 residues. V dropped 3 bases and J dropped 6 bases, with 12 bases sitting between them. This chain's CDR3 is CASSDQGLGEQYV. CDR3 sequence (DNA): TGTGCCAGCAGTGATCAGGGGTTAGGCGAGCAGTACGTC.

The chain employs TRBV7-8 and TRBJ2-7; D is unresolved. The CDR3 totals 13 residues. Germline V gene data show CDR1 as SGHVS and CDR2 as FQNEAQ. The DNA of the CDR3 is TGTGCCAGCAGCCGCGACACTTCCTACGAGCGGTACGTC. As protein: CASSRDTSYERYV.

The V and J genes are TRBV19 and TRBJ1-5; 9 positions agree with TRBD1. Trimming at V came to 6 bases and at J to 2 bases, leaving 2 bases not matched to a gene. The germline V gene encodes CDR1 LNHDA and CDR2 SQIVND (reference sequence). This CDR3 contains 14 residues. CDR3 nucleotides: TGTGCCAGTAGGTGGACAGGGGGCAATCAGCCCCAGCATTTT. As protein: CASRWTGGNQPQHF.

The chain uses TRBV30 and TRBJ2-6, with D maybe TRBD1 (5 bases). V was cut by 0 bases and J by 0 bases, with 15 bases left in between. Germline-derived CDR1 and CDR2 are GTSNPN and SVGIG (reference sequence). The CDR3 is made up of 18 amino acids. The CDR3 sequence: CAWSVTQSGYSGANVLTF. The CDR3 DNA reads as TGTGCCTGGAGTGTAACCCAATCAGGGTACTCTGGGGCCAACGTCCTGACTTTC.

This clone came up once. The rearrangement links TRBV28 to TRBJ1-3; 7 bases match TRBD1. Per the germline V gene, CDR1 is MDHEN and CDR2 is SYDVKM. Germline trimming cut 2 bases from V and 2 bases from J; bases unmatched to any gene: 0. The CDR3 runs 14 residues. The CDR3 sequence: CASSLDRAGNTIYF. CDR3 sequence (DNA): TGTGCCAGCAGTTTAGACAGGGCTGGAAACACCATATATTTT.

This sequence joins TRBV4-2 and TRBJ2-2, with TRBD1 as a possible D gene (6 bases). Trimming shortened V by 4 bases and J by 0 bases, and 12 bases separated the two germline ends. CDR3 length equals 16 residues. From germline, CDR1 is LGHNA and CDR2 YNFKEQ. The CDR3 protein is CASSPRTGSNTGELFF. The CDR3 coding sequence is TGTGCCAGCAGCCCGCGAACAGGGTCGAACACCGGGGAGCTGTTTTTT.

This clone was counted a single time. V gene TRBV28 combines with J gene TRBJ1-5; TRBD1 agrees at 9 bases. The CDR3 length is 15 residues. In germline, CDR1 is MDHEN, CDR2 SYDVKM. V lost 5 bases, J lost 7 bases, and 9 bases stayed unmatched. For the CDR3, the DNA is TGTGCCAGCAGTAAGCGGGACAGGGTAAGGCAGCCCCAGCATTTT. Protein product: CASSKRDRVRQPQHF.

Comments on this clone: Other DNA sequences in the same sample also yield this CDR3. The rearrangement joins TRBV6-2 or TRBV6-3 to TRBJ2-7; 7 bases map to TRBD2. Germline CDR1 is MNHEY and CDR2 is SVGEGT. The CDR3 has 15 amino acids. J lost 0 bases, V lost 0 bases, and 2 bases had no gene match. As DNA, the CDR3 is TGTGCCAGCAGTTACTCGGGGGGGAGCTCCTACGAGCAGTACGTC. Protein: CASSYSGGSSYEQYV.

This clone was detected only a few times. The V and J genes are TRBV5-6 and TRBJ2-7, with 10 positions matching TRBD1. The trim removed 0 bases at V and 6 bases at J, leaving 0 bases unmatched. Germline-derived CDR1 and CDR2 are SGHDT and YYEEEE. CDR3 length: 13 residues. CDR3 in DNA: TGTGCCAGCAGCTTGGGGGACAGGGGCGAGCAGTACGTC. This encodes CASSLGDRGEQYV.

This clone turned up a few times. The chain links TRBV3-1 (or the pseudogene TRBV3-2) to TRBJ1-1; D might be TRBD1 (5 bases). V was pared by 4 bases and J by 1 base, with 13 bases between. This CDR3 comprises 15 residues. Germline values: CDR1 LGHDT, CDR2 YNNKEL (reference sequence). The CDR3 reads CASSPQGEANTEAFF. CDR3 nucleotide sequence: TGTGCCAGCAGCCCCCAAGGGGAGGCGAACACTGAAGCTTTCTTT.

The chain carries TRBV5-4 and TRBJ1-1, with D perhaps matching TRBD1 (5 bases). The CDR3 extends over 14 amino acids. V dropped 2 bases and J dropped 4 bases, with 12 bases sitting between them. Germline loops: CDR1 SGHNT, CDR2 YYREEE (reference sequence). The DNA for the CDR3 is TGTGCCAGCAGCTTCGCTATCGGGGGCACTGAAGCTTTCTTT. This codes for CASSFAIGGTEAFF.

This rearrangement joins TRBV6-5 to TRBJ2-7; the match to TRBD1 covers 9 bases. Per germline, CDR1 MNHEY and CDR2 SVGAGI. The CDR3 consists of 13 residues. After removal of 6 bases from V and 1 base from J, the junction contained 1 base not matched to a gene. The CDR3 DNA follows: TGTGCCAGCAGGACAGGGGGTTCCTACGAGCAGTACGTC. It encodes CASRTGGSYEQYV.

This chain joins TRBV7-9 and TRBJ1-1, with 7 bases lining up with TRBD1. The germline gives CDR1 SEHNR, CDR2 FQNEAQ (reference sequence). There are 15 residues in the CDR3. J was trimmed by 0 bases and V by 5 bases; bases with no gene match: 6. This chain's CDR3 is CASSPRQGLNTEAFF. Here the CDR3 DNA reads TGTGCCAGCAGCCCCAGACAGGGATTGAACACTGAAGCTTTCTTT.

This sequence joins TRBV3-1 (or the pseudogene TRBV3-2) and TRBJ1-6, with D hard to call. The CDR3 totals 15 residues. Germline CDR1 LGHDT, CDR2 YNNKEL (reference sequence). V was cut by 6 bases and J by 7 bases, with 16 bases left in between. The CDR3 sequence is CASRPELDVNSPLHF. The CDR3 nucleotides read TGTGCCAGCAGGCCCGAATTGGACGTCAATTCACCCCTCCACTTT.

This clone was counted a few times. The chain combines TRBV4-2 with TRBJ1-3; weak D call: TRBD1 (5 bases). V was shortened by 4 bases and J by 9 bases, with 16 bases between the two germline ends. This CDR3 region has 14 residues. The germline V gene encodes CDR1 LGHNA and CDR2 YNFKEQ. CDR3 residues: CASSLEGSYRTIYF. For the CDR3, the DNA is TGTGCCAGCAGCCTAGAGGGGTCTTATCGCACCATATATTTT.

V is TRBV5-1 and J is TRBJ2-5; D ambiguous. The CDR3 runs to 14 residues. Germline assignment: CDR1 SGHRS and CDR2 YFSETQ. V lost 4 bases, J lost 4 bases, and 14 bases lay in between. CDR3 in DNA: TGCGCCAGCAGCCTAACACGGTCGGGAGAGACCCAGTACTTC. Protein sequence: CASSLTRSGETQYF.

The V gene is TRBV6-6, the J gene TRBJ2-2; no definite D call. The CDR3 is 15 residues long. The ends were cut back, 7 bases at V and 0 bases at J, with 12 bases in the middle. Germline loops: CDR1 MNHNY, CDR2 SVGAGI (reference sequence). CDR3 amino acids: CASTPRNANTGELFF. CDR3 sequence (DNA): TGTGCCAGCACCCCCCGGAACGCGAACACCGGGGAGCTGTTTTTT.

The gene calls are TRBV18 and TRBJ2-7; 8 bases line up with TRBD1. CDR3 length equals 13 residues. Germline CDR1 KGHSH, CDR2 LQKENI. The ends lost 6 bases at V and 3 bases at J; junction bases unmatched: 4. CDR3 loop: CASSLGQGYEQYV. CDR3 nucleotides: TGTGCCAGCTCCCTCGGACAGGGCTACGAGCAGTACGTC.

The rearrangement links TRBV6-2 or TRBV6-3 to TRBJ2-7; no reliable D call. V lost 5 bases and J 3 bases, leaving 5 bases between the germline ends. CDR3 size: 11 residues. The germline gives CDR1 MNHEY, CDR2 SVGEGT. The CDR3 nucleotides read TGTGCCAGCAGTGGGAACTACGAGCAGTACGTC. Translating gives CASSGNYEQYV.